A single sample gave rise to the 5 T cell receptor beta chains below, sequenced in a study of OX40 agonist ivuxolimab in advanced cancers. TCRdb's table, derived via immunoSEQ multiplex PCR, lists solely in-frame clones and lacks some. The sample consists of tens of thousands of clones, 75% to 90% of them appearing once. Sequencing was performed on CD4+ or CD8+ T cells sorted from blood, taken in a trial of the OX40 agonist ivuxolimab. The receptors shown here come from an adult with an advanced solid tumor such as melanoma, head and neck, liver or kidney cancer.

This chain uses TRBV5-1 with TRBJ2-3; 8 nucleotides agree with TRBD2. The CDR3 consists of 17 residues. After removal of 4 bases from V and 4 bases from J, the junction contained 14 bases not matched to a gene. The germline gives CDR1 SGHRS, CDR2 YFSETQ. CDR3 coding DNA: TGCGCCAGCAGCATTCCGGTTGACGGGGGGGCCCCAGATACGCAGTATTTT. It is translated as CASSIPVDGGAPDTQYF.

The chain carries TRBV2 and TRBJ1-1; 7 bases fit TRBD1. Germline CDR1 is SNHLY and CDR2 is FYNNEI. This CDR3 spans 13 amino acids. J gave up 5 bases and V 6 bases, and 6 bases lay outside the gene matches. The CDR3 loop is CASRRTGGTEAFF. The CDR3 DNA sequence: TGTGCCAGCAGGAGGACAGGCGGAACTGAAGCTTTCTTT. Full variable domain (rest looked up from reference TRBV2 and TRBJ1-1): EPEVTQTPSHQVTQMGQEVILRCVPISNHLYFYWYRQILGQKVEFLVSFYNNEISEKSEIFDDQFSVERPDGSNFTLKIRSTKLEDSAMYFCASRRTGGTEAFFGQGTRLTVV.

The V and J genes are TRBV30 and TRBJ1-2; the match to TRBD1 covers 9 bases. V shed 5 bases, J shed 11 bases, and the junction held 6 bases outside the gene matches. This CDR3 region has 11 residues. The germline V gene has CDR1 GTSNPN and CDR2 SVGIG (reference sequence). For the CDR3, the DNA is TGTGCCTGGGACAGGGGGACAGGGTACACCTTC. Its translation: CAWDRGTGYTF.

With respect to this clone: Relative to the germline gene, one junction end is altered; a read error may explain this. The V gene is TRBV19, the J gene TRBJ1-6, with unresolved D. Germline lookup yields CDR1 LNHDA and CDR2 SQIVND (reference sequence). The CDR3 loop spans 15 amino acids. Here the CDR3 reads CASSIPRKYNSSLHF. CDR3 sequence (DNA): TGTGCCAGTAGTATCCCCAGGAAATATAATTCATCCCTCCACTTT. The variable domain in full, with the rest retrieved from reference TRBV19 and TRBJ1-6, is DGGITQSPKYLFRKEGQNVTLSCEQNLNHDAMYWYRQDPGQGLRLIYYSQIVNDFQKGDIAEGYSVSREKKESFPLTVTSAQKNPTAFYLCASSIPRKYNSSLHFGNGTRLTVT.

The CDR3: CASSPPTTGLQPQHF. The CDR3 nucleotides read TGTGCCAGCTCACCACCAACGACAGGGCTGCAGCCCCAGCATTTT. The V and J genes are TRBV18 and TRBJ1-5; 7 positions match TRBD1. Trimming removed 0 bases from V and 7 bases from J; junction bases left unmatched: 6. The CDR3 covers 15 residues. The V gene's germline CDR1 is KGHSH and CDR2 LQKENI.